This T cell receptor (beta chain) appears in the sequencing data of a study of early T cells in non-severe SARS-CoV-2 infection. TCRdb passed the 5' RACE reads through MiXCR, listing each CDR3 protein once. The sample has roughly 29,000 distinct CDR3 sequences, around 5% seen once. This clonotype was counted many times. The ends lost 2 bases at V and 5 bases at J; junction bases unmatched: 13. CDR1 is SGHVS, CDR2 FNYEAQ, per germline. CDR3 length: 17 residues. The V and J genes are TRBV7-6 and TRBJ2-7; TRBD1 matches at 9 bases. This TCR derives from an adult who was a healthcare worker with PCR-confirmed SARS-CoV-2 infection or an uninfected control (not recorded which). The specimen was whole blood. CDR3 bases: TGTGCCAGCAGCTTACCTCCTACCGGGACAGGGAACGACGAGCAGTACTTC. The encoded protein is CASSLPPTGTGNDEQYF.